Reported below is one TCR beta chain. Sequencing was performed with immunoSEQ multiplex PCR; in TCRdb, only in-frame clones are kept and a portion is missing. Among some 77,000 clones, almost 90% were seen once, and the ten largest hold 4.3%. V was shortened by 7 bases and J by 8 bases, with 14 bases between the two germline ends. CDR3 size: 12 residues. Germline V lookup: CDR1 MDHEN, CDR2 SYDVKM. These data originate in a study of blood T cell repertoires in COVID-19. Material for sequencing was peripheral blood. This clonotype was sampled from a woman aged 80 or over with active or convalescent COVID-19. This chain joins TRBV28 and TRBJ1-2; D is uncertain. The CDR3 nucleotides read TGTGCCAGCATCTCCCTCGGAGGGGGCTACACCTTC. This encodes CASISLGGGYTF.